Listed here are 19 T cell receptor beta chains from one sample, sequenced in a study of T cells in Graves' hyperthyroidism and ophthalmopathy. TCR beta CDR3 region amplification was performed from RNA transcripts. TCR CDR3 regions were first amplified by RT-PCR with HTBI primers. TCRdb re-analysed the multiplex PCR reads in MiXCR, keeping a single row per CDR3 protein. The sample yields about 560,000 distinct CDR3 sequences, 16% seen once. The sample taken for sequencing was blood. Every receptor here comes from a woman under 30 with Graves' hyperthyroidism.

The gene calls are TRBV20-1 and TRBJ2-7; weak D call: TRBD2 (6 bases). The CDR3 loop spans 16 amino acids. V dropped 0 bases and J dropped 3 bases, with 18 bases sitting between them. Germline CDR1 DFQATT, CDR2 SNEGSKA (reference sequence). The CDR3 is CSARDTSGGIIYEQYF. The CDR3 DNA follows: TGCAGTGCTAGAGATACTTCCGGCGGGATAATCTACGAGCAGTACTTC.

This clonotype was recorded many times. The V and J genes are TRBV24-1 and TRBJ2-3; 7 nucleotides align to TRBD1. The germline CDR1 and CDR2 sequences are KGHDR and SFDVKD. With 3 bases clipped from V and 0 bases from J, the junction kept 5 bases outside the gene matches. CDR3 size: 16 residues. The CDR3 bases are TGTGCCACCAGTGATCCCCGGGACAGAAGCACAGATACGCAGTATTTT. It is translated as CATSDPRDRSTDTQYF.

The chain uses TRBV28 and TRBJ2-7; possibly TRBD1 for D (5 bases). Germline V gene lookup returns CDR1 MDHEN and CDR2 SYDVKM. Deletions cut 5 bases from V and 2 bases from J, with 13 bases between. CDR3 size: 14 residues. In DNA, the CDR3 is TGTGCCAGCAGTAAGGACGACAGAACCTACGAGCAGTACTTC. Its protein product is CASSKDDRTYEQYF.

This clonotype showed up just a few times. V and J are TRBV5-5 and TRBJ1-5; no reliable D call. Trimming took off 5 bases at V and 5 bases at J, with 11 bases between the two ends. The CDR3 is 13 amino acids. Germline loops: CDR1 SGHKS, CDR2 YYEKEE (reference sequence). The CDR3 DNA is TGTGCCAGCAGAGGAGAGGCTTATCAGCCCCAGCATTTT. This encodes CASRGEAYQPQHF.

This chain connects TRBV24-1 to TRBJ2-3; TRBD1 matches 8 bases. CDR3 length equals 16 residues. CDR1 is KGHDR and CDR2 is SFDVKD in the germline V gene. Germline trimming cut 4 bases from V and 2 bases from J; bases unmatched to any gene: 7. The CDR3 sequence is CATSDYPGQVTDTQYF. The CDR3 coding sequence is TGTGCCACCAGTGACTACCCGGGACAGGTCACAGATACGCAGTATTTT.

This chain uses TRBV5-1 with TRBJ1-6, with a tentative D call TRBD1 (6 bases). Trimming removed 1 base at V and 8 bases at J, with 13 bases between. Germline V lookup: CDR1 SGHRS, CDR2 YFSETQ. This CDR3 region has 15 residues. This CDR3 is CASSLTQGYDSPLHF. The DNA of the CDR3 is TGCGCCAGCAGCTTGACCCAGGGGTATGATTCACCCCTCCACTTT.

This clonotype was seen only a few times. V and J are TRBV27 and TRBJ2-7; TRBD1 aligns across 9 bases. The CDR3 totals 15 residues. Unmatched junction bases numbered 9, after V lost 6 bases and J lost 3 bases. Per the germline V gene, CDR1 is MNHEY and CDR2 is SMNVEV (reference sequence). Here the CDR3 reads CASRPPGTGYYEQYF. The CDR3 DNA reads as TGTGCCAGCAGACCCCCCGGGACAGGGTACTACGAGCAGTACTTC.

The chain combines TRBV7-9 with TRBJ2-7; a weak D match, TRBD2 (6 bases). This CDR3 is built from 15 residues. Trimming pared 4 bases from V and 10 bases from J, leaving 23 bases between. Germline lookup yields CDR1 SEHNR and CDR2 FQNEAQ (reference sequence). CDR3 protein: CASSSGTSGGKRQYF. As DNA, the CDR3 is TGTGCCAGCAGCTCTGGGACTTCCGGCGGGAAACGACAGTACTTC.

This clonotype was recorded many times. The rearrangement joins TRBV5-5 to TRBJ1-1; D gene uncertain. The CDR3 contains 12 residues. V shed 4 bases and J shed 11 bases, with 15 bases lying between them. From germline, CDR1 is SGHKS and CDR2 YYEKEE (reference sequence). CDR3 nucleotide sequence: TGTGCCAGCAGCCGGGAGACATCGTATGCTTTCTTT. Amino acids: CASSRETSYAFF.

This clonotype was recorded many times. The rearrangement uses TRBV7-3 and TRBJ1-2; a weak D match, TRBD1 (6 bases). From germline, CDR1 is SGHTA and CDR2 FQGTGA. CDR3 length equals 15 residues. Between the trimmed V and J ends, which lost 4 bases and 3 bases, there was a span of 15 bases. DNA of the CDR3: TGTGCCAGCAGCTCGGACTTACAGGGCGACTATGGCTACACCTTC. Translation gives CASSSDLQGDYGYTF.

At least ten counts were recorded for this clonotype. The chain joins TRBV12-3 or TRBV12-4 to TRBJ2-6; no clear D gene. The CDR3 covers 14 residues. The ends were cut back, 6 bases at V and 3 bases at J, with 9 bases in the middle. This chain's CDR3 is CASSHPVGANVLTF. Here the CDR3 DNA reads TGTGCCAGCAGCCACCCCGTTGGGGCCAACGTCCTGACTTTC.

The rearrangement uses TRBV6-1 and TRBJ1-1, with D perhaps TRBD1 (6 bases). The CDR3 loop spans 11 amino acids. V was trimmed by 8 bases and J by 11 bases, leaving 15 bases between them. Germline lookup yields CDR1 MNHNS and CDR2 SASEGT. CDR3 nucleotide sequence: TGTGCCAGCCATAGCGAAGGGGGGGCTTTCTTT. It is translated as CASHSEGGAFF.

The DNA for the CDR3 is TGCAGTGGAACGAGCGGGATAGATTACTACGAGCAGTACTTC. Residues: CSGTSGIDYYEQYF. This chain connects TRBV20-1 to TRBJ2-7, with 7 bases that match TRBD2. The V gene's germline CDR1 is DFQATT and CDR2 SNEGSKA (reference sequence). Trimming removed 7 bases from V and 3 bases from J; junction bases left unmatched: 12. The CDR3 length is 14 residues.

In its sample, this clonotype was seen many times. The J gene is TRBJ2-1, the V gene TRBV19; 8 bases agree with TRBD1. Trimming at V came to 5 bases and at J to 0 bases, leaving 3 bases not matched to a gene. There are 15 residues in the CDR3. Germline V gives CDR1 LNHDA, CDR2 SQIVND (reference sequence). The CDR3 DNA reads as TGTGCCAGTAGTTTCGACAGGGGCTCCTACAATGAGCAGTTCTTC. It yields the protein CASSFDRGSYNEQFF.

The DNA of the CDR3 is TGTGCCACCAGCAGAGATCTTTCCCAATCGGAGACCATATATTTT. It encodes CATSRDLSQSETIYF. This chain uses TRBV15 with TRBJ1-3; D gene uncertain. Germline values: CDR1 LNHNV, CDR2 YYDKDF (reference sequence). Trimming cost V 0 bases and J 10 bases, with 16 bases left between them. CDR3 size: 15 residues.

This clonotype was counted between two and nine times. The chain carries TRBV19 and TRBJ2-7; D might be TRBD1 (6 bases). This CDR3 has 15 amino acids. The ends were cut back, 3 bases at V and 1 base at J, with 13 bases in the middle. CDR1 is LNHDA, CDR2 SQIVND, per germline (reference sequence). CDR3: CASSISPGESYEQYF. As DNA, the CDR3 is TGTGCCAGTAGTATTTCGCCAGGGGAGTCCTACGAGCAGTACTTC.

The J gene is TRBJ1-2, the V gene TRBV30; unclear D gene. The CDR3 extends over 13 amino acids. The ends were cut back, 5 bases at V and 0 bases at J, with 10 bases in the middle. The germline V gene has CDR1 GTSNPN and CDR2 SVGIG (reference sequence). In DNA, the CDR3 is TGTGCCTGGGACCCCAGAGCTAACTATGGCTACACCTTC. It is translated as CAWDPRANYGYTF.

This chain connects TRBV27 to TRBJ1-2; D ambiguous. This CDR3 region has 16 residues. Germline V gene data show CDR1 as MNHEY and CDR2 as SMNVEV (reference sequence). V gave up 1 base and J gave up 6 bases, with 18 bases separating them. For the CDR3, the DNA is TGTGCCAGCAGTTTATTTGCCCGGGGATGGTCTGATGGCTACACCTTC. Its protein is CASSLFARGWSDGYTF.

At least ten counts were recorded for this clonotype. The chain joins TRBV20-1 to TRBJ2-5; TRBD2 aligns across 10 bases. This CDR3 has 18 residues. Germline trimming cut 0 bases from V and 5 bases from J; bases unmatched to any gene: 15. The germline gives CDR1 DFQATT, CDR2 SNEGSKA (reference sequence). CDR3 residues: CSARDHSSGSGFGETQYF. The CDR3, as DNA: TGCAGTGCTAGAGACCACTCTAGCGGGAGTGGGTTCGGGGAGACCCAGTACTTC.